This T cell receptor beta chain was captured by sequencing in a study of shared clonotypes between healthy human individuals. Naive CD4+ cells were CD45RA-selected; the remaining cells were memory. The method was immunoSEQ multiplex PCR; TCRdb's version includes in-frame clones alone and lacks a portion of them. The sample lists about 2.5 million clones; 85% to 95% were seen once. The receptor was derived from a young man in good health. Some clones in this sample may be carry-over from other donors' samples. The sequencing input was naive CD4+ T cells from PBMCs. Noted subset: CD45RA+ positively selected.

DNA for the CDR3: TGCAGTGCCCAAGGACAGGGTGCGCAGTATTTT. It specifies CSAQGQGAQYF. The chain joins TRBV20-1 to TRBJ2-3, with TRBD1 matching over 8 bases. This CDR3 has 11 residues. Looked up from germline, CDR1 is DFQATT and CDR2 is SNEGSKA (reference sequence). V was clipped by 6 bases and J by 10 bases; unmatched bases: 6.